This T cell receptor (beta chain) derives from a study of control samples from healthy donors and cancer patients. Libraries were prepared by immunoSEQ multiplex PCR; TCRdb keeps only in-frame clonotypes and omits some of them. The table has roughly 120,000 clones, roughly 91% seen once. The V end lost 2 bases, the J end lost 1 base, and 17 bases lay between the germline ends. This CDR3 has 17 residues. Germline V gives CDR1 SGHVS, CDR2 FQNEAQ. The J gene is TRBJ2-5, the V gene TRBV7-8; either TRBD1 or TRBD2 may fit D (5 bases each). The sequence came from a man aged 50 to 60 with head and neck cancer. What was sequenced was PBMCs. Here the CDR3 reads CASSLPRLLGRQETQYF. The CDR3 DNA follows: TGTGCCAGCAGCTTACCCAGGTTACTGGGACGCCAAGAGACCCAGTACTTC.